The entry that follows covers one T cell receptor (beta chain) sequence. Germline lookup yields CDR1 MNHNY and CDR2 SVGAGI (reference sequence). This CDR3 has 15 residues. After removal of 5 bases from V and 3 bases from J, the junction contained 9 bases not matched to a gene. The sample is drawn from a study of shared clonotypes between healthy human individuals. A deep-level run was used for the assay. TCRdb's copy holds only in-frame clones and misses some; the assay was immunoSEQ multiplex PCR. Of 2 million to 2.5 million clones detected, more than 90% appear once; the ten largest clones hold 0.1% to 0.15%.

The sample taken for sequencing was naive CD4+ T cells sorted from blood. Described subset: CD45RA+ positively selected. This receptor was identified in a man in his late teens or twenties in good health. The V call is TRBV6-6, the J call TRBJ2-7; 8 nucleotides align to TRBD2. CDR3 sequence reads: CASSPTGGGGYEQYF. For the CDR3, the DNA is TGTGCCAGCAGTCCCACCGGGGGGGGAGGCTACGAGCAGTACTTC.